These T cell receptor beta chains were read from a single sample in a study of cytotoxic CD8 clonotypes in ibrutinib-treated CLL. Libraries were prepared by immunoSEQ multiplex PCR; TCRdb keeps only in-frame clonotypes and omits some of them. The table has 150,000 to 250,000 clones, about 72% seen once. The sequences come from PBMCs, collected after 24 months of ibrutinib treatment. These receptors were taken from a human donor with chronic lymphocytic leukemia. CDR3s include the opening cysteine and the closing phenylalanine or tryptophan. The D gene is left open where the match is weak. The size field is filled for only some rows; it gives once, few, many or a size class.

clone_size: -; j_call: TRBJ2-7; v_call: TRBV2; d_call: TRBD1; cdr3_nt: TGTGCCAGCAAAGGACAGGGGGCGGTCTACGAGCAGTACTTC; cdr3_aa: CASKGQGAVYEQYF
clone_size: few; j_call: TRBJ2-2; v_call: TRBV7-2; d_call: -; cdr3_nt: TGTGCCAGCAGCTTAGGCCTCGTTGGGTACGGGGAGCTGTTTTTT; cdr3_aa: CASSLGLVGYGELFF
clone_size: -; j_call: TRBJ2-7; v_call: TRBV7-2; d_call: -; cdr3_nt: TGTGCCAGCAGCTTGGATGGGTCCGGCTACGAGCAGTACTTC; cdr3_aa: CASSLDGSGYEQYF
clone_size: few; j_call: TRBJ1-2; v_call: TRBV5-1; d_call: TRBD1; cdr3_nt: TGCGCCAGCAGCTTTGGACAGGGAGTTAACTATGGCTACACCTTC; cdr3_aa: CASSFGQGVNYGYTF
clone_size: -; j_call: TRBJ2-3; v_call: TRBV14; d_call: TRBD2; cdr3_nt: TGTGCCAGCAGCCAAGTTTTCCGACTAGCCGGCACAGATACGCAGTATTTT; cdr3_aa: CASSQVFRLAGTDTQYF
clone_size: -; j_call: TRBJ2-7; v_call: TRBV27; d_call: -; cdr3_nt: TGTGCCAGCACGGGCCGGGACTACGAGCAGTACTTC; cdr3_aa: CASTGRDYEQYF
clone_size: -; j_call: TRBJ1-6; v_call: TRBV4-1; d_call: TRBD1; cdr3_nt: TGCGCCAGCAGCCAAGGACCCCAGGGGGCCTATAATTCACCCCTCCACTTT; cdr3_aa: CASSQGPQGAYNSPLHF
clone_size: -; j_call: TRBJ1-5; v_call: TRBV19; d_call: -; cdr3_nt: TGTGCCAGTAGTACGCGGGCTTCCCCATCTCAGCCCCAGCATTTT; cdr3_aa: CASSTRASPSQPQHF
clone_size: -; j_call: TRBJ2-7; v_call: TRBV4-2; d_call: TRBD2; cdr3_nt: TGTGCCAGCAGCCAAGATCCCCGGGGACTAGCGGGGGTGTTCTACTACGAGCAGTACTTC; cdr3_aa: CASSQDPRGLAGVFYYEQYF
clone_size: -; j_call: TRBJ1-5; v_call: TRBV7-8; d_call: -; cdr3_nt: TGTGCCAGCAGACAGGTCCCCAATCAGCCCCAGCATTTT; cdr3_aa: CASRQVPNQPQHF
clone_size: few; j_call: TRBJ1-5; v_call: TRBV6-5; d_call: -; cdr3_nt: TGTGCCAGCAGTTACGGCCTGAATAGCAATCAGCCCCAGCATTTT; cdr3_aa: CASSYGLNSNQPQHF
clone_size: -; j_call: TRBJ2-2; v_call: TRBV7-9; d_call: TRBD2; cdr3_nt: TGTGCCAGCAGCCCTATATTTATGACTAGCGGAAACACCGGGGAGCTGTTTTTT; cdr3_aa: CASSPIFMTSGNTGELFF
clone_size: -; j_call: TRBJ2-7; v_call: TRBV14; d_call: -; cdr3_nt: TGTGCCAGCAGCCAAGATTGGGGATTACTGGGCGAAGCGGGACAAAACTACGAGCAGTACTTC; cdr3_aa: CASSQDWGLLGEAGQNYEQYF
clone_size: -; j_call: TRBJ1-4; v_call: TRBV6-6; d_call: -; cdr3_nt: TGTGCCAGCAGTTACGGCTCTTTGGGTCTGGAGAAACTGTTTTTT; cdr3_aa: CASSYGSLGLEKLFF
clone_size: -; j_call: TRBJ2-3; v_call: TRBV5-4; d_call: -; cdr3_nt: TGTGCCAGCAGCTTGGACCTGGTGGGGGATACGCAGTATTTT; cdr3_aa: CASSLDLVGDTQYF
clone_size: -; j_call: TRBJ1-4; v_call: TRBV19; d_call: TRBD1; cdr3_nt: TGTGCCAGTAAGGGACAGGGGGCCGCTAATGAAAAACTGTTTTTT; cdr3_aa: CASKGQGAANEKLFF
clone_size: -; j_call: TRBJ1-2; v_call: TRBV18; d_call: -; cdr3_nt: TGTGCCAGCTCACCGGGGCAGACCTATGGCTACACCTTC; cdr3_aa: CASSPGQTYGYTF
clone_size: -; j_call: TRBJ2-1; v_call: TRBV9; d_call: TRBD1; cdr3_nt: TGTGCCAGCAGCGAGCAGGGGGTGGCCTCCTACAATGAGCAGTTCTTC; cdr3_aa: CASSEQGVASYNEQFF
clone_size: -; j_call: TRBJ2-1; v_call: TRBV14; d_call: -; cdr3_nt: TGTGCCAGCAGCCAAGAACAGGTCAGGGGGGCGTTCTTC; cdr3_aa: CASSQEQVRGAFF
clone_size: -; j_call: TRBJ1-1; v_call: TRBV7-9; d_call: -; cdr3_nt: TGTGCCAGCAGCCCGATTCAGGGGAACACTGAAGCTTTCTTT; cdr3_aa: CASSPIQGNTEAFF
clone_size: -; j_call: TRBJ2-1; v_call: TRBV2; d_call: -; cdr3_nt: TGTGCCAGCGGACGGGACGCCCCAGGGAGAGACTATAATGAGCAGTTCTTC; cdr3_aa: CASGRDAPGRDYNEQFF
clone_size: -; j_call: TRBJ2-2; v_call: TRBV19; d_call: -; cdr3_nt: TGTGCCAGTAGTATTCGGGGGCGCGAGGCCGGGGAGCTGTTTTTT; cdr3_aa: CASSIRGREAGELFF
clone_size: -; j_call: TRBJ1-5; v_call: TRBV6-5; d_call: -; cdr3_nt: TGTGCCAGCAGAGGGCCAGGGGATCATCAGCCCCAGCATTTT; cdr3_aa: CASRGPGDHQPQHF
clone_size: -; j_call: TRBJ1-2; v_call: TRBV11-2; d_call: -; cdr3_nt: TGTGCCAGCAGGCGGCCAAGGGTGCCTAACTATGGCTACACCTTC; cdr3_aa: CASRRPRVPNYGYTF
clone_size: -; j_call: TRBJ2-7; v_call: TRBV11-2; d_call: -; cdr3_nt: TGTGCCAGCCTAGGGACGGCGACCTACGAGCAGTACTTC; cdr3_aa: CASLGTATYEQYF
clone_size: -; j_call: TRBJ2-1; v_call: TRBV9; d_call: TRBD2; cdr3_nt: TGTGCCAGCAGCGTCTTAGCGGGAGCTTACAATGAGCAGTTCTTC; cdr3_aa: CASSVLAGAYNEQFF
clone_size: -; j_call: TRBJ2-2; v_call: TRBV9; d_call: TRBD2; cdr3_nt: TGTGCCAGCAGCGTGAACGGGAGGTGGGCCGGGGAGCTGTTTTTT; cdr3_aa: CASSVNGRWAGELFF
clone_size: -; j_call: TRBJ2-2; v_call: TRBV4-1; d_call: -; cdr3_nt: TGCGCCAGCAGCCAAGCAGGGGGGTCCGGGGAGCTGTTTTTT; cdr3_aa: CASSQAGGSGELFF
clone_size: -; j_call: TRBJ2-7; v_call: TRBV6-6; d_call: TRBD2; cdr3_nt: TGTGCCAGCAGGGGGGGGAGGACTCGTGAGCAGTACTTC; cdr3_aa: CASRGGRTREQYF
clone_size: -; j_call: TRBJ2-5; v_call: TRBV30; d_call: TRBD2; cdr3_nt: TGTGCCTGGAATAGCGGGAGGGTTATAAAAGAGACCCAGTACTTC; cdr3_aa: CAWNSGRVIKETQYF
clone_size: -; j_call: TRBJ1-5; v_call: TRBV6-4; d_call: -; cdr3_nt: TGTGCCAGCAGTGAGGGGAGCAATCAGCCCCAGCATTTT; cdr3_aa: CASSEGSNQPQHF
clone_size: -; j_call: TRBJ2-2; v_call: TRBV11-3; d_call: -; cdr3_nt: TGTGCCAGCAGCTTAGATGACAGGCCCCCGAACACCGGGGAGCTGTTTTTT; cdr3_aa: CASSLDDRPPNTGELFF
clone_size: -; j_call: TRBJ2-1; v_call: TRBV7-3; d_call: TRBD2; cdr3_nt: TGTGCCAGCGCTGCGAATAGCGGGAGGAACCCAAATACAATTAGTGAGCAGTTCTTC; cdr3_aa: CASAANSGRNPNTISEQFF
clone_size: -; j_call: TRBJ2-6; v_call: TRBV7-2; d_call: -; cdr3_nt: TGTGCCAGCAGCTTAGGACTTCTTGGGGCCAACGTCCTGACTTTC; cdr3_aa: CASSLGLLGANVLTF
clone_size: few; j_call: TRBJ2-5; v_call: TRBV9; d_call: TRBD1; cdr3_nt: TGTGCCAGCAGCGCAACAGGGGGCGTATCTCCCCCAGAGACCCAGTACTTC; cdr3_aa: CASSATGGVSPPETQYF
clone_size: -; j_call: TRBJ2-7; v_call: TRBV30; d_call: -; cdr3_nt: TGTGCCTGGAGTGCCCGGACAGCCCGAATCTACGAGCAGTACTTC; cdr3_aa: CAWSARTARIYEQYF
clone_size: -; j_call: TRBJ2-3; v_call: TRBV6-1; d_call: -; cdr3_nt: TGTGCCAGCAGTGAACGGGGGAACAGGGGTAATACGCAGTATTTT; cdr3_aa: CASSERGNRGNTQYF
clone_size: few; j_call: TRBJ2-1; v_call: TRBV25-1; d_call: TRBD2; cdr3_nt: TGTGCCAGCAGTGAAAGGGCGGGGGGAGATCACCCCCAGTTCTTC; cdr3_aa: CASSERAGGDHPQFF
clone_size: -; j_call: TRBJ2-2; v_call: TRBV11-2; d_call: -; cdr3_nt: TGTGCCAGCAGCTCCCGGTACGCCGGGGAGCTGTTTTTT; cdr3_aa: CASSSRYAGELFF
clone_size: few; j_call: TRBJ2-3; v_call: TRBV9; d_call: -; cdr3_nt: TGTGCCAGCAGCGTAGGTAGGCGCACAGATACGCAGTATTTT; cdr3_aa: CASSVGRRTDTQYF
clone_size: -; j_call: TRBJ2-7; v_call: TRBV11-2; d_call: -; cdr3_nt: TGTGCCAGCAGCTTAGGCACAGACTTTTACTACGAGCAGTACTTC; cdr3_aa: CASSLGTDFYYEQYF
clone_size: -; j_call: TRBJ2-1; v_call: TRBV4-2; d_call: TRBD2; cdr3_nt: TGTGCCAGCAGCCAAGAGAGGACTAGCGGGACAAGGAATGAGCAGTTCTTC; cdr3_aa: CASSQERTSGTRNEQFF
clone_size: once; j_call: TRBJ1-5; v_call: TRBV19; d_call: -; cdr3_nt: TGTGCCAGCAGGAAACAGGGACATAGCAATCAGCCCCAGCATTTT; cdr3_aa: CASRKQGHSNQPQHF
clone_size: -; j_call: TRBJ2-7; v_call: TRBV4-1; d_call: -; cdr3_nt: TGCGCCAGCAGCCAAGAAGGGACATTTGGCCACGAGCAGTACTTC; cdr3_aa: CASSQEGTFGHEQYF
clone_size: -; j_call: TRBJ1-4; v_call: TRBV7-9; d_call: -; cdr3_nt: TGTGCCAGCAGCGACATCTCCGGGACACGGGGACTGTTTTTT; cdr3_aa: CASSDISGTRGLFF
clone_size: -; j_call: TRBJ2-7; v_call: TRBV27; d_call: -; cdr3_nt: TGTGCCAGCAGTTTCCCCGGGACCAGGCACAAGCAGTACTTC; cdr3_aa: CASSFPGTRHKQYF
clone_size: few; j_call: TRBJ2-7; v_call: TRBV20-1; d_call: -; cdr3_nt: TGCAGTGCTATGGTCTCATCCGAGCAGTACTTC; cdr3_aa: CSAMVSSEQYF
clone_size: once; j_call: TRBJ2-1; v_call: TRBV28; d_call: TRBD2; cdr3_nt: TGTGCCAGCAGACCCGGGACTAGCGGGATAAGGAATGAGCAGTTCTTC; cdr3_aa: CASRPGTSGIRNEQFF
clone_size: -; j_call: TRBJ2-3; v_call: TRBV6-6; d_call: TRBD1; cdr3_nt: TGTGCCAGCAAATCAATTCTTGGGACAGGCACAGATACGCAGTATTTT; cdr3_aa: CASKSILGTGTDTQYF